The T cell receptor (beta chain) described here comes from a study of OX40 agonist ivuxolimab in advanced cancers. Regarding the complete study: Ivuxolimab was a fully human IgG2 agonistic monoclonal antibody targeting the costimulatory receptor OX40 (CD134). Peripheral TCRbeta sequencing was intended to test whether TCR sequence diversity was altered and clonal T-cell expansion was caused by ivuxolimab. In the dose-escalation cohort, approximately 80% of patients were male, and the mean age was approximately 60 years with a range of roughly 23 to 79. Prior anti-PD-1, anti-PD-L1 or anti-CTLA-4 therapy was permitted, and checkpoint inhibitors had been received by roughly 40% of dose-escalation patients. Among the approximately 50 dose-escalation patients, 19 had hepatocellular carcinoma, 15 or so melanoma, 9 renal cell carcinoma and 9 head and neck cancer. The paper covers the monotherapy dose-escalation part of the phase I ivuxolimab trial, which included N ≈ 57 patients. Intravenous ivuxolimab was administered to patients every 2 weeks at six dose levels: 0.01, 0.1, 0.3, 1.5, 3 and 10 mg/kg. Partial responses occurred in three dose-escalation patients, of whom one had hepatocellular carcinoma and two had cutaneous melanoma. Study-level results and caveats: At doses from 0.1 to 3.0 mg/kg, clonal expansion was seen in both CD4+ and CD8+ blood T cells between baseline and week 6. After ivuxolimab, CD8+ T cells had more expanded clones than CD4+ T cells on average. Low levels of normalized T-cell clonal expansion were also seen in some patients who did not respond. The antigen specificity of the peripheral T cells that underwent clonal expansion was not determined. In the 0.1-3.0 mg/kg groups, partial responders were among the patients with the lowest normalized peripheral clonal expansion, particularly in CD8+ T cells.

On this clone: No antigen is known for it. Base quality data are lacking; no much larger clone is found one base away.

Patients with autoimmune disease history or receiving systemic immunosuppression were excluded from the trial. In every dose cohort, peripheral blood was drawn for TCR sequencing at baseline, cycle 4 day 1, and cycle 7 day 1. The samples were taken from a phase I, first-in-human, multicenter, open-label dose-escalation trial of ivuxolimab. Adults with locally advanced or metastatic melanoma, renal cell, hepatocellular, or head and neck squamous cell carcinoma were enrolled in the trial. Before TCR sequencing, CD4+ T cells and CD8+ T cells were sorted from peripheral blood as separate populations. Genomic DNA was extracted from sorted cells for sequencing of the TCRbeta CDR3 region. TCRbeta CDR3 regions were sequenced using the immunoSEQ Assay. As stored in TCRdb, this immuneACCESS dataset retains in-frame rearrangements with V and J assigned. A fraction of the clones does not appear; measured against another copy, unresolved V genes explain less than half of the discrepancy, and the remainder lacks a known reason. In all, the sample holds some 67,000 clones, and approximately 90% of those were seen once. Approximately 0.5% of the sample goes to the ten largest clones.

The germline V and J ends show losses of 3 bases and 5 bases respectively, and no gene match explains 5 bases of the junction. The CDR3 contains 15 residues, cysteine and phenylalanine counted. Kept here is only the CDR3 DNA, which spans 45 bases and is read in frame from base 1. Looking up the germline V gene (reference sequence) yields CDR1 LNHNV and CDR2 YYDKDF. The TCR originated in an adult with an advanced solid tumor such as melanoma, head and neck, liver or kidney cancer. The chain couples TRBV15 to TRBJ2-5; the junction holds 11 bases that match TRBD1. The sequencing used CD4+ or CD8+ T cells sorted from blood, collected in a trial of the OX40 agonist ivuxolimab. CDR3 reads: CATSSGQGAGETQYF. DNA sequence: TGTGCCACCAGCAGCGGACAGGGGGCAGGGGAGACCCAGTACTTC.